The rows below give T cell receptor beta chains drawn from one sample of a study of blood T cell repertoires in COVID-19. Sequencing used immunoSEQ multiplex PCR; TCRdb keeps in-frame clones, though not all of them. This table holds about 100,000 clones, 85% found once. Sequences were obtained from peripheral blood. The source of these receptors is a woman in her 70s with active or convalescent COVID-19. Each CDR3 is given with its conserved first and last residue. A D gene is named only where the DNA matches it firmly. Expanded clones are given a class, and other clones once, few, many or no size at all.

clone_size: -; j_call: TRBJ2-5; d_call: -; v_call: TRBV11-3; cdr3_nt: TGTGCCAGCAGCCGTGAGGAGGAGACCCAGTACTTC; cdr3_aa: CASSREEETQYF
clone_size: -; j_call: TRBJ2-1; d_call: -; v_call: TRBV10-1; cdr3_nt: TGCGCCAGCAGTGAGTCTGTCCTAGGGCAGTTCTTC; cdr3_aa: CASSESVLGQFF
clone_size: -; j_call: TRBJ1-1; d_call: -; v_call: TRBV5-1; cdr3_nt: TGCGCCAGCAGCGATCAGGGAGGCACTGAAGCTTTCTTT; cdr3_aa: CASSDQGGTEAFF
clone_size: -; j_call: TRBJ1-1; d_call: -; v_call: TRBV6-5; cdr3_nt: TGTGCCAGCAGAAGGGGGAAGAACACTGAAGCTTTCTTT; cdr3_aa: CASRRGKNTEAFF
clone_size: -; j_call: TRBJ1-4; d_call: -; v_call: TRBV19; cdr3_nt: TGTGCCAGTAGTATAAAAGGACCGGCGGTGGCGGGGGAAAAACTGTTTTTT; cdr3_aa: CASSIKGPAVAGEKLFF
clone_size: few; j_call: TRBJ1-2; d_call: -; v_call: TRBV24-1; cdr3_nt: TGTGCCACCAGTGACCTAGACAGCAACTATGGCTACACCTTC; cdr3_aa: CATSDLDSNYGYTF
clone_size: -; j_call: TRBJ2-7; d_call: TRBD2; v_call: TRBV5-4; cdr3_nt: TGTGCCAGCAGTCTTAGCGGGAGTGAATACGAGCAGTACTTC; cdr3_aa: CASSLSGSEYEQYF
clone_size: few; j_call: TRBJ2-7; d_call: -; v_call: TRBV27; cdr3_nt: TGTGCCAGCAGTCCTAGGAACGACGCGGGGCCCCCACTCTACGAGCAGTACTTC; cdr3_aa: CASSPRNDAGPPLYEQYF
clone_size: -; j_call: TRBJ2-1; d_call: TRBD2; v_call: TRBV7-7; cdr3_nt: TGTGCTAGCAGCTTCACCGGGACTACTGAGCAGTTCTTC; cdr3_aa: CASSFTGTTEQFF
clone_size: -; j_call: TRBJ1-5; d_call: TRBD1; v_call: TRBV20-1; cdr3_nt: TGCAGTGCTAGTAAGGACAGGATGATTCAGCCCCAGCATTTT; cdr3_aa: CSASKDRMIQPQHF
clone_size: -; j_call: TRBJ2-5; d_call: -; v_call: TRBV10-3; cdr3_nt: TGTGCCATCAGTGAGTCAAAGGGGCAACAAGAGACCCAGTACTTC; cdr3_aa: CAISESKGQQETQYF
clone_size: -; j_call: TRBJ2-7; d_call: TRBD2; v_call: TRBV7-9; cdr3_nt: TGTGCCAGCAGCTTAGCGGGAAGACTAGCGGGATTTAACGAGCAGTACTTC; cdr3_aa: CASSLAGRLAGFNEQYF
clone_size: -; j_call: TRBJ2-7; d_call: TRBD1; v_call: TRBV18; cdr3_nt: TGTGCCAGCTCAATCGCGGGACAGGGGTACTACGAGCAGTACTTC; cdr3_aa: CASSIAGQGYYEQYF
clone_size: -; j_call: TRBJ1-2; d_call: -; v_call: TRBV30; cdr3_nt: TGTGCCTGGAGTCCACACAGGGTTAACTATGGCTACACCTTC; cdr3_aa: CAWSPHRVNYGYTF
clone_size: -; j_call: TRBJ1-1; d_call: -; v_call: TRBV29-1; cdr3_nt: TGCGCAGGGGTGGAGCAGGGTACTGAAGCTTTCTTT; cdr3_aa: CAGVEQGTEAFF
clone_size: -; j_call: TRBJ2-1; d_call: -; v_call: TRBV4-3; cdr3_nt: TGCGGGGCCGCCGAGCAGTTCTTC; cdr3_aa: CGAAEQFF
clone_size: -; j_call: TRBJ1-1; d_call: -; v_call: TRBV7-9; cdr3_nt: TGTGCCAGCAGCTTTTCAAGCGGGGGGAGCACTGAAGCTTTCTTT; cdr3_aa: CASSFSSGGSTEAFF
clone_size: once; j_call: TRBJ2-2; d_call: TRBD2; v_call: TRBV3-1/TRBV3-2; cdr3_nt: TGTGCCAGCAGCCATCGGGACTACCTCGCCGGGGAGCTGTTTTTT; cdr3_aa: CASSHRDYLAGELFF
clone_size: -; j_call: TRBJ2-5; d_call: -; v_call: TRBV7-9; cdr3_nt: TGTGCCAGCAGGCTTACTAGTGGGGAGACCCAGTACTTC; cdr3_aa: CASRLTSGETQYF
clone_size: -; j_call: TRBJ2-3; d_call: -; v_call: TRBV7-2; cdr3_nt: TGTGCCAGCAGCCCGTCTGTAGATACGCAGTATTTT; cdr3_aa: CASSPSVDTQYF
clone_size: few; j_call: TRBJ2-3; d_call: TRBD2; v_call: TRBV4-2; cdr3_nt: TGTGCCAGCAGCCCTAGCGGGGGGGTTAGCACAGATACGCAGTATTTT; cdr3_aa: CASSPSGGVSTDTQYF
clone_size: -; j_call: TRBJ2-1; d_call: TRBD2; v_call: TRBV9; cdr3_nt: TGTGCCAGCAGCGTAGTGGCTAGCGGGAGGCCCGAGCAGTTCTTC; cdr3_aa: CASSVVASGRPEQFF
clone_size: -; j_call: TRBJ1-1; d_call: TRBD1; v_call: TRBV24-1; cdr3_nt: TGTGCCACCAGGTCCTCGGCAGGGGGTCAGACTGAAGCTTTCTTT; cdr3_aa: CATRSSAGGQTEAFF
clone_size: -; j_call: TRBJ2-7; d_call: TRBD1; v_call: TRBV27; cdr3_nt: TGTGCCAGCAGCCTCCGGGACAGGGGTCTCTACGAGCAGTACTTC; cdr3_aa: CASSLRDRGLYEQYF
clone_size: -; j_call: TRBJ2-5; d_call: TRBD2; v_call: TRBV5-4; cdr3_nt: TGTGCCAGCAGCTTGGCGCTAGCGGGAGGGCTACAAGAGACCCAGTACTTC; cdr3_aa: CASSLALAGGLQETQYF
clone_size: -; j_call: TRBJ1-5; d_call: TRBD1; v_call: TRBV2; cdr3_nt: TGTGCCAGCAGGCCTGACAGGGTCCGACAGCCCCAGCATTTT; cdr3_aa: CASRPDRVRQPQHF
clone_size: -; j_call: TRBJ2-7; d_call: TRBD2; v_call: TRBV7-8; cdr3_nt: TGTGCCAGCACCTACCACCTGGGGGAGGGCTCCTACGAGCAGTACTTC; cdr3_aa: CASTYHLGEGSYEQYF
clone_size: -; j_call: TRBJ1-1; d_call: -; v_call: TRBV7-2; cdr3_nt: TGTGCCAGCAGCCTAACAGTCTCGGGGGGCACTGAAGCTTTCTTT; cdr3_aa: CASSLTVSGGTEAFF
clone_size: -; j_call: TRBJ1-1; d_call: TRBD1; v_call: TRBV13; cdr3_nt: TGTGCCAGCAGTTTGAACAGGGGGCAAGGTGAAGCTTTCTTT; cdr3_aa: CASSLNRGQGEAFF
clone_size: -; j_call: TRBJ2-1; d_call: -; v_call: TRBV4-3; cdr3_nt: TGCGCCAGCAGCCAAGATTTGACAGTACCCTACAATGAGCAGTTCTTC; cdr3_aa: CASSQDLTVPYNEQFF
clone_size: -; j_call: TRBJ1-3; d_call: -; v_call: TRBV2; cdr3_nt: TGTGCCAGCAGTGAGGGGGGGCCGAGCTCTGGAAACACCATATATTTT; cdr3_aa: CASSEGGPSSGNTIYF
clone_size: -; j_call: TRBJ1-2; d_call: -; v_call: TRBV6-1; cdr3_nt: TGTGCCAGCAGTGAAAGGGGCGCAGGGGCCTTC; cdr3_aa: CASSERGAGAF
clone_size: -; j_call: TRBJ1-6; d_call: TRBD1; v_call: TRBV10-3; cdr3_nt: TGTGCCATCAGTGCTGACAGGGGAGATAATTCACCCCTCCACTTT; cdr3_aa: CAISADRGDNSPLHF
clone_size: -; j_call: TRBJ2-4; d_call: TRBD2; v_call: TRBV7-2; cdr3_nt: TGTGCCAGCAGCCCAGGACTAGCGAGGACGAACATTCAGTACTTC; cdr3_aa: CASSPGLARTNIQYF
clone_size: -; j_call: TRBJ1-3; d_call: TRBD1; v_call: TRBV9; cdr3_nt: TGTGCCAGCAGCGTGACAGGGGTCTCCTCTGGAAACACCATATATTTT; cdr3_aa: CASSVTGVSSGNTIYF
clone_size: -; j_call: TRBJ2-7; d_call: TRBD2; v_call: TRBV27; cdr3_nt: TGTGCCAGCAGTTTATTGACTAGCGGGGGCTACGAGCAGTACTTC; cdr3_aa: CASSLLTSGGYEQYF
clone_size: -; j_call: TRBJ2-1; d_call: -; v_call: TRBV30; cdr3_nt: TGTGCCTGGAGTGTACGTTTAGGGGATGAGCAGTTCTTC; cdr3_aa: CAWSVRLGDEQFF
clone_size: -; j_call: TRBJ1-4; d_call: TRBD1; v_call: TRBV6-6; cdr3_nt: TGTGCCAGCACCGGACAGGGGGCGGAAAAACTGTTTTTT; cdr3_aa: CASTGQGAEKLFF
clone_size: -; j_call: TRBJ1-1; d_call: TRBD1; v_call: TRBV6-5; cdr3_nt: TGTGCCAGCAGCTTGGACAGGCTGAACACTGAAGCTTTCTTT; cdr3_aa: CASSLDRLNTEAFF
clone_size: once; j_call: TRBJ2-1; d_call: TRBD2; v_call: TRBV7-6; cdr3_nt: TGTGCCAGCAGCTTAGACGCTAGCGGGGGGGCATATGAGCAGTTCTTC; cdr3_aa: CASSLDASGGAYEQFF
clone_size: -; j_call: TRBJ2-7; d_call: TRBD2; v_call: TRBV7-9; cdr3_nt: TGTGCCAGCAGCCCCGGAGCGGGGCTAACCTACGAGCAGTACTTC; cdr3_aa: CASSPGAGLTYEQYF
clone_size: -; j_call: TRBJ2-5; d_call: -; v_call: TRBV5-4; cdr3_nt: TGTGCCAGCAGCTTGTTCGTGAGTGAGACCCAGTACTTC; cdr3_aa: CASSLFVSETQYF
clone_size: once; j_call: TRBJ1-1; d_call: -; v_call: TRBV6-5; cdr3_nt: TGTGCCAGCAGTTATACCGCGGGGGGAGCTGAAGCTTTCTTT; cdr3_aa: CASSYTAGGAEAFF
clone_size: few; j_call: TRBJ1-4; d_call: TRBD1; v_call: TRBV19; cdr3_nt: TGTGCCAGTAGTATTAGGGGGACAGGGGGCGAAAAACTGTTTTTT; cdr3_aa: CASSIRGTGGEKLFF